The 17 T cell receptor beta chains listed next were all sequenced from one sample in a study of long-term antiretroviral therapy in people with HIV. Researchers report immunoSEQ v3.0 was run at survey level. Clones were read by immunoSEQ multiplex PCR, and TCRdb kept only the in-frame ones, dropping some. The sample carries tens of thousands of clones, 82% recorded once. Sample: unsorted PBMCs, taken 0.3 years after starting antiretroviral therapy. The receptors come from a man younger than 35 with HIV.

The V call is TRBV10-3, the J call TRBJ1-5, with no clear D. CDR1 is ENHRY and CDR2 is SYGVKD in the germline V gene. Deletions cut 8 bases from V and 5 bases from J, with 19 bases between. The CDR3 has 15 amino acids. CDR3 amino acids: CAISTGLPGDQPQHF. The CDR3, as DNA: TGTGCCATCTCCACTGGCCTCCCTGGGGATCAGCCCCAGCATTTT.

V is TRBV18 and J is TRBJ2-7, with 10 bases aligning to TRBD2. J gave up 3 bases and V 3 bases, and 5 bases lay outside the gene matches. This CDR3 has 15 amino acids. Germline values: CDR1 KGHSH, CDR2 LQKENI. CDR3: CASSPGLAKLYEQYF. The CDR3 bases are TGTGCCAGCTCACCGGGACTAGCGAAGCTCTACGAGCAGTACTTC.

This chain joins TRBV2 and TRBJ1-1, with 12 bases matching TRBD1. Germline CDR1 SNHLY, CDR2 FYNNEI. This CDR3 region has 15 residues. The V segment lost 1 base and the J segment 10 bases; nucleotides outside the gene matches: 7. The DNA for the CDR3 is TGTGCCAGCAGTGAAGTCTCCGGGACAGGGGGCTTAGCTTTCTTT. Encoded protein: CASSEVSGTGGLAFF.

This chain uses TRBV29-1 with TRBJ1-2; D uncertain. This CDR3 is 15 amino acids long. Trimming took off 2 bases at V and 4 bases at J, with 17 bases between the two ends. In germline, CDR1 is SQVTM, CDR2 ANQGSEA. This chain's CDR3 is CSVEIGRTLSYGYTF. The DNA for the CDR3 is TGCAGCGTTGAAATAGGACGCACGCTGAGCTATGGCTACACCTTC.

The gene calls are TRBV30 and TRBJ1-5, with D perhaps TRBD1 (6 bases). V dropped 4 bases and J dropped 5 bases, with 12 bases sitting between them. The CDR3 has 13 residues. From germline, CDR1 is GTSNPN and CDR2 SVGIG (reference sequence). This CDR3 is CAWTTGRDQPQHF. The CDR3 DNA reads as TGTGCCTGGACTACAGGGAGAGATCAGCCCCAGCATTTT.

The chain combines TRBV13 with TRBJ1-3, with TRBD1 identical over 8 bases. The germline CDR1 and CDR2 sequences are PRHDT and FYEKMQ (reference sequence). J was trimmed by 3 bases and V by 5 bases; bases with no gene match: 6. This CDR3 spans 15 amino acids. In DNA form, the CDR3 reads TGTGCCAGCAGCGCAGGGACAGGTAGTGGAAACACCATATATTTT. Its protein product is CASSAGTGSGNTIYF.

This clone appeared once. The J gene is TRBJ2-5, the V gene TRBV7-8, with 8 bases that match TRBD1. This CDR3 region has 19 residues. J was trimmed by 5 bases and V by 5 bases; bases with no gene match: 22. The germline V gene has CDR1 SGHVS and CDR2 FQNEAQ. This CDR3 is CASSQGALRIAPHQETQYF. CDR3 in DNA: TGTGCCAGCAGCCAGGGGGCTCTGAGGATAGCACCGCATCAGGAGACCCAGTACTTC.

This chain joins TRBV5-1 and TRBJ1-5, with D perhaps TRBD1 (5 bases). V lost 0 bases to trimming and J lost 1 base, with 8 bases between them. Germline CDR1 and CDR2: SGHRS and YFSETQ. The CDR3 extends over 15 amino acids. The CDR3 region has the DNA TGCGCCAGCAGCTTGGCAGGGCGAAGCAATCAGCCCCAGCATTTT. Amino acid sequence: CASSLAGRSNQPQHF.

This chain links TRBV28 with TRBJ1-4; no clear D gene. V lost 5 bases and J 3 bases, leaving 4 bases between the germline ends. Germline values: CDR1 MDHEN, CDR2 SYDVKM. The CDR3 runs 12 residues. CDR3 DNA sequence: TGTGCCAGCAGTCCATCTAATGAAAAACTGTTTTTT. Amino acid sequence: CASSPSNEKLFF.

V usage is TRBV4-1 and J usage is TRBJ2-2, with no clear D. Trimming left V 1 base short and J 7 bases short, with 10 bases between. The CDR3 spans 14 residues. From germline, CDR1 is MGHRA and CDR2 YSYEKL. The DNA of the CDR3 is TGCGCCAGCAGCCAAGTAAATGGTTACGGGGAGCTGTTTTTT. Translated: CASSQVNGYGELFF.

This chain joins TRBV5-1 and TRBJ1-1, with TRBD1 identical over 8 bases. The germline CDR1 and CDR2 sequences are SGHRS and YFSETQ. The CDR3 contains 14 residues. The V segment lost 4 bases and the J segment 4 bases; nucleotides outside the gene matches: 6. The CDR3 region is CASSQDREITEAFF. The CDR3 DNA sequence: TGCGCCAGCAGCCAGGACAGGGAAATCACTGAAGCTTTCTTT.

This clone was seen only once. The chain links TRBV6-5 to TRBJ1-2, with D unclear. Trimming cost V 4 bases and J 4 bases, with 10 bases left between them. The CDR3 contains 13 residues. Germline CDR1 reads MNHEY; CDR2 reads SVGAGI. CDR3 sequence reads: CASSSYGPYGYTF. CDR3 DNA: TGTGCCAGCAGTTCGTACGGCCCCTATGGCTACACCTTC.

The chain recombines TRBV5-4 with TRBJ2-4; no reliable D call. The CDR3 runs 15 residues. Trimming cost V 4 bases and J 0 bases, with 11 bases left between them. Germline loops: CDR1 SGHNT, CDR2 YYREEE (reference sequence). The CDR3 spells CASSTDHLAKNIQYF. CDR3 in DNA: TGTGCCAGCAGCACCGACCACTTAGCCAAAAACATTCAGTACTTC.

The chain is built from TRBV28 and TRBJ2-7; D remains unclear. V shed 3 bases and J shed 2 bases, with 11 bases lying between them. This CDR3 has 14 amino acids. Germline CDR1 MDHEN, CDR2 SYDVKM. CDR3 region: CASSLQPQAYEQYF. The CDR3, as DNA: TGTGCCAGCAGTTTGCAACCCCAGGCCTACGAGCAGTACTTC.

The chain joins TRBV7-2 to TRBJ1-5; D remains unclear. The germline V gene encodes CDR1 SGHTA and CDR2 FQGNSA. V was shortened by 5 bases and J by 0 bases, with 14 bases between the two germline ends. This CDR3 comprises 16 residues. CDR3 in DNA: TGTGCCAGCAGCCAAGGAGAGTATTATAGCAATCAGCCCCAGCATTTT. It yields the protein CASSQGEYYSNQPQHF.

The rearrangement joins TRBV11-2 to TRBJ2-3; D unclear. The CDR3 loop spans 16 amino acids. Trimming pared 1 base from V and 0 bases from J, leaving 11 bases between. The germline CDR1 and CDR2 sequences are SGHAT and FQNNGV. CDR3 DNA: TGTGCCAGCAGCTTAGGGAACAGCCTTAGCACAGATACGCAGTATTTT. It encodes CASSLGNSLSTDTQYF.

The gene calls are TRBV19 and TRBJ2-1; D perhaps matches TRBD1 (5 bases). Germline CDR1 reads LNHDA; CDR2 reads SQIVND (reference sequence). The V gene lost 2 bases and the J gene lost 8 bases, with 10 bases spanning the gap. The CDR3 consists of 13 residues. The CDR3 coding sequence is TGTGCCAGTAGTATACCAGGGCCCGATGAGCAGTTCTTC. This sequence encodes CASSIPGPDEQFF.